Reported below is one T cell receptor (beta chain). Its antigen is still unknown. The junction does not match germline at one end; this may be a read error. This record belongs to a study of blood T cells in healthy people across ages. Regarding the study as a whole: Unknown CMV status may confound age-related changes in expanded clones.

Primed by a sample-barcoded 5' primer and a J-beta primer mix, a second PCR proceeded for about 7 to 11 cycles. Every cDNA molecule carried a tag from a template-switch adaptor bearing 12 random nucleotides. TCRdb redid the calling of the 5' RACE reads with MiXCR, one entry per CDR3 protein. Of hundreds of thousands of distinct CDR3 sequences listed, approximately 25% are singletons. The length of the CDR3 is 16 residues. The germline V gene has CDR1 SEHNR and CDR2 FQNEAQ (reference sequence). These sequences were also reported in another study, on T cells of mothers and their children. That publication notes: Over five children, together with their three healthy Caucasian mothers, made up the donors.

This clonotype was obtained from a boy aged 5-17 years in good health. The source material was blood. The chain uses TRBV7-9 and TRBJ2-3; D is possibly TRBD1 or TRBD2 (5 bases each). In DNA form, the CDR3 reads TGTGCCAGCAGCTTAGGGGGGACCATGGGCACAGGTACGCAGTATTTT. It specifies CASSLGGTMGTGTQYF.